The 29 T cell receptor beta chains below were found in one sample sequenced in a study of cytomegalovirus exposure and HLA in healthy donors. PCR primers comprised 60 Vbeta and 13 Jbeta primers. Measured with immunoSEQ multiplex PCR; TCRdb has only the in-frame clones, and not every one. There are around 180,000 clones in the sample; approximately 79% occur only once, and 0.69% lies in the top ten. Input material: PBMCs. The origin of the receptors is a woman aged 35 to 49 in good health and CMV-seronegative.

The chain links TRBV5-1 to TRBJ1-3; a possible D gene is TRBD1 (5 bases). In germline, CDR1 is SGHRS, CDR2 YFSETQ. This CDR3 contains 13 residues. Deletions cut 7 bases from V and 0 bases from J, with 8 bases between. CDR3 sequence: CASRQSSGNTIYF. In DNA, the CDR3 is TGCGCCAGCCGACAGAGCTCTGGAAACACCATATATTTT.

This chain joins TRBV9 and TRBJ2-2, with a tentative D call TRBD2 (6 bases). The CDR3 is 15 amino acids. Germline loops: CDR1 SGDLS, CDR2 YYNGEE. V was pared by 2 bases and J by 2 bases, with 10 bases between. CDR3: CASSVVGTNTGELFF. In DNA form, the CDR3 reads TGTGCCAGCAGCGTGGTGGGGACTAACACCGGGGAGCTGTTTTTT.

In its sample, this clone was seen a few times. The chain is built from TRBV5-6 and TRBJ1-3; possibly TRBD1 for D (5 bases). The CDR3 spans 15 residues. Germline values: CDR1 SGHDT, CDR2 YYEEEE. Trimming pared 2 bases from V and 1 base from J, leaving 10 bases between. CDR3 region: CASSFTGDSGNTIYF. The CDR3 bases are TGTGCCAGCAGCTTTACAGGAGATTCTGGAAACACCATATATTTT.

The chain uses TRBV7-8 and TRBJ1-1; D call uncertain. Germline CDR1 SGHVS, CDR2 FQNEAQ. This CDR3 is 11 amino acids long. V was cut by 6 bases and J by 4 bases, with 6 bases left in between. CDR3 nucleotide sequence: TGTGCCAGCAGTACGAGCACTGAAGCTTTCTTT. This encodes CASSTSTEAFF.

The CDR3 bases are TGTGCCAGCGAGTCAGGGCCTTGGGAAAAACTGTTTTTT. It codes for CASESGPWEKLFF. The chain is built from TRBV28 and TRBJ1-4, with D tentatively TRBD1 (5 bases). Germline V lookup: CDR1 MDHEN, CDR2 SYDVKM. V was trimmed by 8 bases and J by 8 bases, leaving 15 bases between them. The CDR3 loop spans 13 amino acids. Together with reference TRBV28 and TRBJ1-4, the CDR3 gives the full variable domain: DVKVTQSSRYLVKRTGEKVFLECVQDMDHENMFWYRQDPGLGLRLIYFSYDVKMKEKGDIPEGYSVSREKKERFSLILESASTNQTSMYLCASESGPWEKLFFGSGTQLSVL.

DNA of the CDR3: TGTGCCAGCAGTAGCCCCGCGACAGGGGTTTCCTACGAGCAGTACTTC. Residues: CASSSPATGVSYEQYF. V usage is TRBV6-6 and J usage is TRBJ2-7; 8 bases are a match to TRBD1. The germline V gene has CDR1 MNHNY and CDR2 SVGAGI (reference sequence). V gave up 5 bases and J gave up 1 base; unmatched junction bases: 10. This CDR3 is 16 amino acids long.

J is TRBJ2-5 and V is TRBV25-1; 8 bases agree with TRBD2. This CDR3 contains 17 residues. From germline, CDR1 is MGHDK and CDR2 SYGVNS. V lost 2 bases to trimming and J lost 1 base; unmatched junction nucleotides: 9. The CDR3: CASSENRGGSTQETQYF. Written as DNA, the CDR3 is TGTGCCAGCAGTGAAAACCGGGGGGGGTCCACCCAAGAGACCCAGTACTTC. The entire variable domain, with the rest obtained from reference TRBV25-1 and TRBJ2-5, is as follows: EADIYQTPRYLVIGTGKKITLECSQTMGHDKMYWYQQDPGMELHLIHYSYGVNSTEKGDLSSESTVSRIRTEHFPLTLESARPSHTSQYLCASSENRGGSTQETQYFGPGTRLLVL.

The chain joins TRBV28 to TRBJ2-1, with 9 bases that match TRBD2. The germline CDR1 and CDR2 sequences are MDHEN and SYDVKM. The CDR3 is 15 amino acids. Trimming took 5 bases from V and 12 from J; bases not matched to a gene: 14. As DNA, the CDR3 is TGTGCCAGCAGTAAGAAGGGACTAGCTTCCGGGGGGCAGTTCTTC. Protein product: CASSKKGLASGGQFF.

This chain joins TRBV19 and TRBJ2-7, with D tentatively TRBD1 (5 bases). Germline loops: CDR1 LNHDA, CDR2 SQIVND (reference sequence). The CDR3 extends over 15 amino acids. V dropped 1 base and J dropped 5 bases, with 15 bases sitting between them. In DNA form, the CDR3 reads TGTGCCAGTAGTATAGTGGTCGGCAGGGTGGACGAGCAGTACTTC. It specifies CASSIVVGRVDEQYF.

V is TRBV27 and J is TRBJ2-5; tentative D call: TRBD1 (7 bases). The V gene's germline CDR1 is MNHEY and CDR2 SMNVEV (reference sequence). The V end was cut by 3 bases, the J end by 5 bases, with 16 bases between. The CDR3 has 15 amino acids. CDR3 in DNA: TGTGCCAGCAGTTTTGGACAGGCGGGACGGGAGACCCAGTACTTC. This gives the protein CASSFGQAGRETQYF.

In its sample, this clone was seen a few times. The chain recombines TRBV5-1 with TRBJ1-1; possibly TRBD1 for D (5 bases). Germline CDR1 is SGHRS and CDR2 is YFSETQ. Trimming shortened V by 2 bases and J by 3 bases, and 8 bases separated the two germline ends. The CDR3 consists of 13 residues. CDR3 nucleotide sequence: TGCGCCAGCAGCTTACAGGCAGACACTGAAGCTTTCTTT. Protein: CASSLQADTEAFF.

This clone was detected a few times. The chain has TRBV6-6 and TRBJ2-7; D may be TRBD2 (6 bases). This CDR3 is built from 13 residues. V lost 7 bases to trimming and J lost 2 bases, with 12 bases between them. Germline V lookup: CDR1 MNHNY, CDR2 SVGAGI (reference sequence). CDR3 nucleotides: TGTGCCAGCACCCGCGGGGTCGCCTACGAGCAGTACTTC. Protein: CASTRGVAYEQYF.

CDR3 amino acids: CASSLGPTRGGYGYTF. CDR3 coding DNA: TGTGCCAGCAGCTTAGGCCCCACCCGAGGGGGCTATGGCTACACCTTC. The chain joins TRBV7-9 to TRBJ1-2; maybe TRBD1 (6 bases). With 1 base removed from V and 4 bases from J, the gap between germline ends came to 16 bases. The CDR3 consists of 16 residues. The V gene's germline CDR1 is SEHNR and CDR2 FQNEAQ (reference sequence).

The V call is TRBV6-1, the J call TRBJ2-7; TRBD1 might be the D (5 bases). V was trimmed by 5 bases and J by 0 bases, leaving 11 bases between them. The germline V gene has CDR1 MNHNS and CDR2 SASEGT. This CDR3 spans 14 amino acids. In DNA, the CDR3 is TGTGCCAGCAGTACGCACAGGAGCTCCTACGAGCAGTACTTC. Translation gives CASSTHRSSYEQYF.

The gene calls are TRBV25-1 and TRBJ2-5; 9 bases line up with TRBD1. The CDR3 has 13 residues. The junction had 10 bases not matched to a gene; V was cut back by 4 bases and J by 13 bases. Germline values: CDR1 MGHDK, CDR2 SYGVNS. The chain's CDR3 is CASSGGTGSYLYF. In nucleotides, the CDR3 is TGTGCCAGCAGTGGCGGGACAGGGTCGTACCTGTACTTC.

This clone was recorded once. This chain links TRBV28 with TRBJ2-2; the D gene is possibly TRBD2 (5 bases). The germline V gene has CDR1 MDHEN and CDR2 SYDVKM. The CDR3 contains 13 residues. Trimming pared 5 bases from V and 6 bases from J, leaving 10 bases between. The CDR3 DNA reads TGTGCCAGCAGTCCGCTCGGGGCCGGGGAGCTGTTTTTT. Its protein is CASSPLGAGELFF.

As for this clone: A junction boundary mismatches the germline segment, possibly from a read error. This sample also contains other DNA sequences that code for the same CDR3. The V gene is TRBV7-6, the J gene TRBJ2-5; 11 bases map to TRBD2. The V gene's germline CDR1 is SGHVS and CDR2 FNYEAQ. The CDR3 loop spans 15 amino acids. CDR3 DNA sequence: TGTGCCAGCAGCTATAGCGGGAGGGGTCAAGAGACCCAATACTTC. Encoded protein: CASSYSGRGQETQYF.

This chain joins TRBV28 and TRBJ1-5; 7 nucleotides align to TRBD1. Trimming at V came to 6 bases and at J to 4 bases, leaving 12 bases not matched to a gene. Germline V lookup: CDR1 MDHEN, CDR2 SYDVKM. This CDR3 has 16 residues. The CDR3 coding sequence is TGTGCCAGCAGCGTTACAGGGGCCAATGTAAATCAGCCCCAGCATTTT. It is translated as CASSVTGANVNQPQHF.

The gene calls are TRBV4-1 and TRBJ2-1; 8 bases align to TRBD2. The CDR3 has 15 amino acids. V was clipped by 4 bases and J by 5 bases; unmatched bases: 7. Per germline, CDR1 MGHRA and CDR2 YSYEKL. The CDR3 loop reads CASSPGAGEDNEQFF. CDR3 bases: TGCGCCAGCAGCCCAGGAGCGGGGGAGGACAATGAGCAGTTCTTC.

This clone was recorded once. The chain carries TRBV28 and TRBJ2-2, with D possibly TRBD1 on 6 matching bases. From germline, CDR1 is MDHEN and CDR2 SYDVKM. This CDR3 comprises 17 residues. Deletions cut 5 bases from V and 5 bases from J, with 21 bases between. The CDR3 loop is CASSLHRDLQGTGELFF. The CDR3 DNA sequence: TGTGCCAGCAGTCTCCACCGGGACCTCCAGGGGACCGGGGAGCTGTTTTTT.

The V gene is TRBV27, the J gene TRBJ1-1, with a weak D call TRBD1 (5 bases). Germline V gene lookup returns CDR1 MNHEY and CDR2 SMNVEV (reference sequence). V was clipped by 3 bases and J by 1 base, with 18 bases between them. CDR3 length: 17 amino acids. CDR3 amino acids: CASSLFAGRGANTEAFF. CDR3 DNA sequence: TGTGCCAGCAGTTTGTTCGCAGGGAGGGGCGCGAACACTGAAGCTTTCTTT.

The chain joins TRBV5-8 to TRBJ1-5; TRBD1 is a possible D gene (6 bases). Germline-derived CDR1 and CDR2 are SGHTS and YDEGEE. Deletions cut 0 bases from V and 7 bases from J, with 11 bases between. This CDR3 is built from 14 residues. The CDR3 sequence: CASSLEPGEQPQHF. For the CDR3, the DNA is TGTGCCAGCAGCTTGGAACCAGGGGAACAGCCCCAGCATTTT.

The chain is built from TRBV28 and TRBJ1-2; 8 bases align to TRBD1. V trimming: 5 bases; J trimming: 4 bases; junction bases outside the gene matches: 9. CDR1 is MDHEN and CDR2 is SYDVKM in the germline V gene. The CDR3 is 15 amino acids. Written as DNA, the CDR3 is TGTGCCAGCAGTAAGAGAAGGACAGGGATCTATGGCTACACCTTC. Its protein is CASSKRRTGIYGYTF.

This clone has more than one count but fewer than ten. The J gene is TRBJ2-7, the V gene TRBV5-1; D might be TRBD1 (6 bases). V was shortened by 1 base and J by 7 bases, with 18 bases between the two germline ends. CDR3 length: 15 residues. Germline lookup yields CDR1 SGHRS and CDR2 YFSETQ. CDR3 residues: CASSLFETGTREQYF. In DNA form, the CDR3 reads TGCGCCAGCAGCTTGTTCGAAACAGGGACGAGGGAGCAGTACTTC. Based on the CDR3 plus reference TRBV5-1 and TRBJ2-7, the full variable domain is KAGVTQTPRYLIKTRGQQVTLSCSPISGHRSVSWYQQTPGQGLQFLFEYFSETQRNKGNFPGRFSGRQFSNSRSEMNVSTLELGDSALYLCASSLFETGTREQYFGPGTRLTVT.

This chain joins TRBV29-1 and TRBJ2-1; 12 nucleotides agree with TRBD2. CDR1 is SQVTM, CDR2 ANQGSEA, per germline. V shed 7 bases and J 4 bases; nucleotides not matched to a gene: 8. The CDR3 sequence is 15 residues long. In DNA, the CDR3 is TGCAGCGCTAAAGACGGACTAGCGGGGTACAATGAGCAGTTCTTC. This sequence encodes CSAKDGLAGYNEQFF.

The chain recombines TRBV9 with TRBJ2-2; tentative D call: TRBD1 (6 bases). Trimming took 4 bases from V and 5 from J, leaving 15 bases between them. This CDR3 has 15 amino acids. Germline CDR1 and CDR2: SGDLS and YYNGEE. CDR3 in amino acids: CASSPFLGQTGELFF. The CDR3 nucleotides are TGTGCCAGCAGCCCCTTCCTAGGACAGACCGGGGAGCTGTTTTTT.

The gene calls are TRBV4-2 and TRBJ1-5; D may be TRBD1 (6 bases). V was shortened by 0 bases and J by 3 bases, with 12 bases between the two germline ends. The CDR3 covers 16 residues. The germline V gene has CDR1 LGHNA and CDR2 YNFKEQ. Written as DNA, the CDR3 is TGTGCCAGCAGCCAAGACCCAGGGACAAACAATCAGCCCCAGCATTTT. Its protein is CASSQDPGTNNQPQHF.

CDR3 nucleotides: TGTGCCAGCAGCCTCCCCGGGGGGCAGGGTAGTGGCACAGATACGCAGTATTTT. Protein sequence: CASSLPGGQGSGTDTQYF. The V and J genes are TRBV7-6 and TRBJ2-3; possible D gene TRBD2, 7 bases. The CDR3 covers 18 residues. The V gene's germline CDR1 is SGHVS and CDR2 FNYEAQ. Trimming removed 5 bases from V and 1 base from J, with 22 bases in between. The full variable domain, in which reference TRBV7-6 and TRBJ2-3 provide the parts outside the CDR3, is GAGVSQSPRYKVTKRGQDVALRCDPISGHVSLYWYRQALGQGPEFLTYFNYEAQQDKSGLPNDRFSAERPEGSISTLTIQRTEQRDSAMYRCASSLPGGQGSGTDTQYFGPGTRLTVL.

This clone was observed once. This chain uses TRBV5-1 with TRBJ2-3; TRBD2 matches at 7 bases. J was trimmed by 2 bases and V by 5 bases; bases with no gene match: 5. The germline V gene encodes CDR1 SGHRS and CDR2 YFSETQ. This CDR3 is 14 amino acids long. CDR3 amino acids: CASRLAGATDTQYF. As DNA, the CDR3 is TGCGCCAGCAGACTGGCGGGAGCCACAGATACGCAGTATTTT.